This T cell receptor (beta chain) was recovered during a study of CD8 T cells in Susac syndrome. RNA in amounts of roughly 0.5 to 1 ug was reverse transcribed with random hexamers. The TCR beta CDR3 was amplified by immunoSEQ multiplex PCR across 54 Vbeta, 13 Jbeta. In TCRdb, the immunoSEQ multiplex PCR reads were re-called with MiXCR into one record per CDR3 protein. The profile shows some 130,000 distinct CDR3 sequences, around 85% of them singletons. TEMRA cells were FACS-enriched, and CD8+ and CD4+ T cells were isolated negatively. The V and J ends lost 4 bases and 8 bases respectively, with 9 bases between them. In germline, CDR1 is SGHRS, CDR2 YFSETQ. CDR3 length equals 11 residues.

The sequence derives from a human donor with multiple sclerosis. The chain couples TRBV5-1 to TRBJ1-2, with TRBD1 as a possible D gene (6 bases). Sequencing input: CD8+ T cells from PBMCs. The CDR3 is CASSGGVGYTF. The DNA of the CDR3 is TGCGCCAGCAGCGGGGGCGTCGGCTACACCTTC.